The text below deals with one T cell receptor beta chain. As yet, its antigen is unknown. This record belongs to a study of cytomegalovirus exposure and HLA in healthy donors. Overall study results and limits: Listed as cytomegalovirus-associated were 150 to 200 TCR beta chains.

The CDR3 totals 18 residues. Germline CDR1 SQVTM, CDR2 ANQGSEA. The J segment lost 0 bases and the V segment lost 1 base, leaving 11 bases of the junction unmatched. The table came from immunoSEQ multiplex PCR; TCRdb's copy has only in-frame clones and leaves some out. The profile covers some 120,000 clones, with 95% to 96% appearing a single time and less than 2% taken by the ten largest. The source material was PBMCs. The chain links TRBV29-1 to TRBJ2-3; 9 bases fit TRBD2. The TCR comes from a man younger than 30 in good health and CMV-seronegative. The CDR3 is CSVEGWQKAGGSTDTQYF. The CDR3 DNA follows: TGCAGCGTTGAAGGTTGGCAGAAAGCGGGAGGAAGCACAGATACGCAGTATTTT.